These 14 T cell receptor beta chains were all obtained from the same sample, sequenced in a study of read filtering for tumor transcriptome and immune sequencing. From roughly 400 ng of RNA, a library with molecular barcoded alpha/delta and beta/gamma adaptors was made. MiXCR, run by TCRdb on the reads, gives a single entry per CDR3 protein. The sample includes tens of thousands of distinct CDR3 sequences, about 15% seen only once; the top ten take 45%. The specimen sequenced was a population of CD138-negative cells sorted from bone marrow. The receptors were gathered from a donor at least 40 years old with multiple myeloma.

This clonotype was picked up a small number of times. The chain recombines TRBV29-1 with TRBJ1-1; a possible D gene is TRBD1 (5 bases). CDR1 and CDR2 from the germline V gene are SQVTM and ANQGSEA. The CDR3 extends over 14 amino acids. The ends were cut back, 4 bases at V and 0 bases at J, with 12 bases in the middle. The CDR3 sequence: CSVVLTAMNTEAFF. CDR3 bases: TGCAGCGTTGTTTTGACAGCTATGAACACTGAAGCTTTCTTT.

This clonotype was picked up a small number of times. V and J are TRBV7-6 and TRBJ2-5, with TRBD1 as a possible D gene (6 bases). The length of the CDR3 is 14 residues. The V end was cut by 2 bases, the J end by 4 bases, with 11 bases between. From germline, CDR1 is SGHVS and CDR2 FNYEAQ. The CDR3: CASSLTGPPETQYF. Written as DNA, the CDR3 is TGTGCCAGCAGCTTAACAGGGCCGCCAGAGACCCAGTACTTC.

This clonotype was counted between two and nine times. The V call is TRBV29-1, the J call TRBJ1-5; D perhaps matches TRBD1 (5 bases). Trimming took off 6 bases at V and 5 bases at J, with 11 bases between the two ends. Germline V gives CDR1 SQVTM, CDR2 ANQGSEA. CDR3 length: 12 residues. CDR3 protein: CSVGDADQPQHF. The CDR3, as DNA: TGCAGCGTGGGGGACGCGGATCAGCCCCAGCATTTT. The variable domain in full, completed from reference TRBV29-1 and TRBJ1-5, reads SAVISQKPSRDICQRGTSLTIQCQVDSQVTMMFWYRQQPGQSLTLIATANQGSEATYESGFVIDKFPISRPNLTFSTLTVSNMSPEDSSIYLCSVGDADQPQHFGDGTRLSIL.

This clonotype was seen repeatedly, ten times or more. The rearrangement uses TRBV24-1 and TRBJ2-2, with D hard to call. CDR1 is KGHDR, CDR2 SFDVKD, per germline. The length of the CDR3 is 14 residues. The V end lost 0 bases, the J end lost 5 bases, and 6 bases lay between the germline ends. CDR3 coding DNA: TGTGCCACCAGTGATTTGGAACCAACCGGGGAGCTGTTTTTT. Protein sequence: CATSDLEPTGELFF.

This clonotype was picked up many times. J is TRBJ1-1 and V is TRBV7-2, with TRBD1 identical over 7 bases. Per germline, CDR1 SGHTA and CDR2 FQGNSA. The CDR3 loop spans 14 amino acids. V shed 2 bases, J shed 10 bases, and the junction held 10 bases outside the gene matches. CDR3 in amino acids: CASSLWDRRVGAFF. The CDR3, as DNA: TGTGCCAGCAGCTTATGGGACAGAAGGGTCGGAGCTTTCTTT. Using reference TRBV7-2 and TRBJ1-1 for the parts outside the CDR3, the full variable domain is GAGVSQSPSNKVTEKGKDVELRCDPISGHTALYWYRQSLGQGLEFLIYFQGNSAPDKSGLPSDRFSAERTGGSVSTLTIQRTQQEDSAVYLCASSLWDRRVGAFFGQGTRLTVV.

Ten or more counts support this clonotype. CDR3 sequence (DNA): TGTGCCAGCGCAACCCCCGGGGAGCCCCAGCATTTT. Protein product: CASATPGEPQHF. The chain joins TRBV6-6 to TRBJ1-5; D not resolved. V was cut by 8 bases and J by 8 bases, with 13 bases left in between. Germline V CDR1 and CDR2: MNHNY, SVGAGI (reference sequence). The length of the CDR3 is 12 residues.

With regard to this clonotype: Just one base apart from a much larger clone, this may be a read error. Lacking the conserved final phenylalanine or tryptophan, this CDR3 likely reflects a read error. V gene TRBV29-1 combines with J gene TRBJ2-1; 10 positions agree with TRBD1. The CDR3 loop spans 15 amino acids. The junction had 8 bases not matched to a gene; V was cut back by 6 bases and J by 3 bases. Germline CDR1 SQVTM, CDR2 ANQGSEA. CDR3 coding DNA: TGCAGCGTAGCGGAGACAGGGGGCTTCTACAATGAGCAGTTCCTC. Amino acids: CSVAETGGFYNEQFL.

This clonotype showed up many times. This chain joins TRBV20-1 and TRBJ2-2, with TRBD2 identical over 10 bases. V dropped 2 bases and J dropped 2; count of bases not matched to a gene: 5. CDR3 length: 16 amino acids. CDR1 and CDR2 (germline): DFQATT, SNEGSKA (reference sequence). CDR3 DNA: TGCAGTGCTAGATGGGCTAGCGGGAGAAACACCGGGGAGCTGTTTTTT. Translation gives CSARWASGRNTGELFF.

This clonotype was counted many times. This chain links TRBV20-1 with TRBJ1-1, with D tentatively TRBD1 (6 bases). This CDR3 is built from 12 residues. The V and J ends lost 5 bases and 6 bases respectively, with 13 bases between them. Germline CDR1 is DFQATT and CDR2 is SNEGSKA (reference sequence). Here the CDR3 DNA reads TGCAGTGCTCCCCAGGGGCTCGCTGAAGCTTTCTTT. Amino acids: CSAPQGLAEAFF.

The table lists this clonotype with many counts. The chain couples TRBV18 to TRBJ2-1; D unclear. CDR3 size: 13 residues. V dropped 5 bases and J dropped 4 bases, with 9 bases sitting between them. The V gene's germline CDR1 is KGHSH and CDR2 LQKENI. The CDR3 DNA follows: TGTGCCAGCTCAAAATCCTTATACAATGAGCAGTTCTTC. Translating it yields CASSKSLYNEQFF.

This clonotype was detected many times. J is TRBJ2-1 and V is TRBV20-1; 11 bases are a match to TRBD2. Germline assignment: CDR1 DFQATT and CDR2 SNEGSKA (reference sequence). J was trimmed by 5 bases and V by 5 bases; bases with no gene match: 5. The CDR3 runs to 14 residues. The CDR3, as DNA: TGCAGTGCTCAGACTAGCGGGAAGAACAATGAGCAGTTCTTC. This translates into CSAQTSGKNNEQFF.

The table lists this clonotype with many counts. The rearrangement uses TRBV27 and TRBJ2-7; D is unclear. Deletions cut 2 bases from V and 0 bases from J, with 11 bases between. Germline CDR1 is MNHEY and CDR2 is SMNVEV (reference sequence). There are 15 residues in the CDR3. CDR3: CASSLGGSPSYEQYF. The CDR3 nucleotides read TGTGCCAGCAGTTTAGGCGGCAGTCCCTCCTACGAGCAGTACTTC.

In its sample, this clonotype was seen a few times. J is TRBJ1-1 and V is TRBV24-1; D perhaps matches TRBD1 (6 bases). Trimming left V 2 bases short and J 0 bases short, with 15 bases between. This CDR3 comprises 17 residues. From germline, CDR1 is KGHDR and CDR2 SFDVKD. The CDR3 reads CATSDSRRGRMNTEAFF. The DNA for the CDR3 is TGTGCCACCAGTGATTCCCGCAGGGGAAGGATGAACACTGAAGCTTTCTTT.

This clonotype was counted many times. This chain links TRBV6-6 with TRBJ2-7; D gene unclear. The CDR3 has 14 residues. Germline V gene data show CDR1 as MNHNY and CDR2 as SVGAGI (reference sequence). V was clipped by 1 base and J by 5 bases, with 12 bases between them. The CDR3 DNA is TGTGCCAGCAGTTACTACATGGGGTCGGACGAGCAGTACTTC. It codes for CASSYYMGSDEQYF.